The next 27 T cell receptor beta chains were all read from a single sample in a study of CD8 T cells in ankylosing spondylitis. TCRdb re-derived calls from the 5' RACE reads in MiXCR, one entry per CDR3 protein. Here the sample spans 150,000 to 250,000 distinct CDR3 sequences, roughly 13% being singletons. Source material: blood, either unsorted or a sorted T cell fraction (not recorded which). The receptors were sampled from a male donor with ankylosing spondylitis or in good health (not recorded which).

This clonotype was seen at least ten times. CDR3 DNA sequence: TGTGCCAGCAGTTCCTTCGGGCCCTACGAGCAGTACTTC. Translation gives CASSSFGPYEQYF. V usage is TRBV12-3 or TRBV12-4 and J usage is TRBJ2-7; D unresolved. V was trimmed by 4 bases and J by 2 bases, leaving 9 bases between them. This CDR3 region has 13 residues.

This clonotype showed up just a few times. CDR3 sequence: CASTPGGIEQYF. The CDR3 DNA reads as TGTGCCAGCACTCCGGGAGGAATCGAGCAGTACTTC. The V call is TRBV6-2 or TRBV6-3, the J call TRBJ2-7, with 7 positions matching TRBD2. The germline CDR1 and CDR2 sequences are MNHEY and SVGEGT. Unmatched junction bases numbered 6, after V lost 7 bases and J lost 6 bases. The CDR3 is made up of 12 amino acids.

The chain couples TRBV9 to TRBJ2-6; D is unclear. Germline CDR1 and CDR2: SGDLS and YYNGEE. V lost 3 bases, J lost 4 bases, and 17 bases lay in between. This CDR3 spans 17 amino acids. CDR3 in DNA: TGTGCCAGCAGCGCGCCCGCCAGCCGGGTAGGGGCCAACGTCCTGACTTTC. Protein: CASSAPASRVGANVLTF.

This clonotype was seen a handful of times. This could be a read error, since a much larger clone is one nucleotide away. The V gene is TRBV3-1, the J gene TRBJ2-1; 9 nucleotides match TRBD2. From germline, CDR1 is LGHDT and CDR2 YNNKEL (reference sequence). The ends lost 1 base at V and 1 base at J; junction bases unmatched: 2. This CDR3 has 16 residues. DNA of the CDR3: TGTGCCAGCAGCCAAGGACTAGCGGATTCCTACAATGAGCAGTTCTTC. Protein product: CASSQGLADSYNEQFF.

This rearrangement joins TRBV20-1 to TRBJ2-1; TRBD2 aligns across 12 bases. This CDR3 region has 15 residues. V lost 2 bases, J lost 9 bases, and 8 bases stayed unmatched. Germline loops: CDR1 DFQATT, CDR2 SNEGSKA (reference sequence). In DNA, the CDR3 is TGCAGTGCTAGATCCTCTAGCGGGAGGGCAGGTGAGCAGTTCTTC. Translating it yields CSARSSSGRAGEQFF.

For the CDR3, the DNA is TGCAGTGCTAATACCGGGGGTACCCAAGAGACCCAGTACTTC. Its protein product is CSANTGGTQETQYF. The chain couples TRBV20-1 to TRBJ2-5, with D possibly being TRBD2 (6 bases). The CDR3 length is 14 residues. Germline CDR1 is DFQATT and CDR2 is SNEGSKA (reference sequence). The V end was cut by 4 bases, the J end by 1 base, with 13 bases between.

The V gene is TRBV4-2, the J gene TRBJ2-1, with D hard to call. The germline V and J ends were trimmed by 0 bases and 6 bases, with 9 bases remaining between them. The CDR3 length is 14 residues. Germline CDR1 reads LGHNA; CDR2 reads YNFKEQ. The CDR3: CASSQELVGNEQFF. As DNA, the CDR3 is TGTGCCAGCAGCCAAGAATTAGTGGGCAATGAGCAGTTCTTC.

This clonotype was recorded many times. The chain joins TRBV3-1 to TRBJ1-2, with D possibly TRBD1 on 5 matching bases. The CDR3 sequence is 15 residues long. The germline CDR1 and CDR2 sequences are LGHDT and YNNKEL (reference sequence). Trimming stripped 0 bases from V and 13 bases from J, with 21 bases between. CDR3 in amino acids: CASSQDMLTDGGGTF. CDR3 DNA: TGTGCCAGCAGCCAAGATATGTTGACAGACGGAGGAGGCACCTTC.

This clonotype was detected only a few times. V and J are TRBV2 and TRBJ2-3, with TRBD2 matching 7 bases. Trimming cost V 11 bases and J 4 bases; bases outside gene matches: 15. CDR3 length equals 15 residues. Germline V gene sequence: CDR1 SNHLY, CDR2 FYNNEI. CDR3 sequence: CAYFGVAGEADTQYF. The CDR3 DNA follows: TGTGCCTACTTTGGGGTGGCGGGGGAGGCAGATACGCAGTATTTT.

This clonotype was observed a handful of times. This sequence joins TRBV6-1 and TRBJ2-1, with a tentative D call TRBD2 (7 bases). The V end was cut by 1 base, the J end by 3 bases, with 13 bases between. The CDR3 loop spans 16 amino acids. The germline gives CDR1 MNHNS, CDR2 SASEGT. CDR3 residues: CASSEEGGGVYNEQFF. The CDR3 DNA is TGTGCCAGCAGTGAAGAGGGGGGAGGGGTCTACAATGAGCAGTTCTTC.

This clonotype was counted at least ten times. The CDR3 region is CSVDLLAGGYDEQFF. CDR3 bases: TGCAGCGTTGATCTCCTAGCGGGAGGGTATGATGAGCAGTTCTTC. The rearrangement links TRBV29-1 to TRBJ2-1; 12 bases map to TRBD2. The germline CDR1 and CDR2 sequences are SQVTM and ANQGSEA. The CDR3 spans 15 residues. V lost 3 bases and J lost 8; bases outside the gene matches: 8.

This clonotype was seen a few times. The chain carries TRBV19 and TRBJ2-3, with a tentative D call TRBD1 (5 bases). V shed 3 bases and J shed 2 bases, with 12 bases lying between them. This CDR3 has 15 residues. From germline, CDR1 is LNHDA and CDR2 SQIVND (reference sequence). The CDR3 nucleotides read TGTGCCAGTAGTATGGCCCAGGGTCACACAGATACGCAGTATTTT. It encodes CASSMAQGHTDTQYF.

The rearrangement links TRBV24-1 to TRBJ2-1; 10 bases map to TRBD1. CDR1 is KGHDR and CDR2 is SFDVKD in the germline V gene. V was pared by 9 bases and J by 0 bases, with 10 bases of the junction left unmatched. This CDR3 contains 17 residues. This CDR3 reads CATSGTGVRSSYNEQFF. The CDR3 DNA reads as TGTGCCACCTCCGGGACAGGGGTCCGGAGCTCCTACAATGAGCAGTTCTTC.

The chain recombines TRBV7-2 with TRBJ2-7; D call uncertain. The CDR3 extends over 12 amino acids. The V end lost 1 base, the J end lost 5 bases, and 6 bases lay between the germline ends. From germline, CDR1 is SGHTA and CDR2 FQGNSA. CDR3 sequence: CASSLVPHEQYF. Written as DNA, the CDR3 is TGTGCCAGCAGCTTAGTTCCCCACGAGCAGTACTTC.

This clonotype was recorded many times. The rearrangement links TRBV7-9 to TRBJ2-1; 9 bases line up with TRBD2. The CDR3 runs to 17 residues. After removal of 0 bases from V and 4 bases from J, the junction contained 7 bases not matched to a gene. CDR1 and CDR2 (germline): SEHNR, FQNEAQ (reference sequence). The CDR3, as DNA: TGTGCCAGCAGCTTAGCTAGCGGGGGCCATAAATACAATGAGCAGTTCTTC. Translation gives CASSLASGGHKYNEQFF. Full variable domain (remainder filled in from reference TRBV7-9 and TRBJ2-1): DTGVSQNPRHKITKRGQNVTFRCDPISEHNRLYWYRQTLGQGPEFLTYFQNEAQLEKSRLLSDRFSAERPKGSFSTLEIQRTEQGDSAMYLCASSLASGGHKYNEQFFGPGTRLTVL.

At least ten counts were recorded for this clonotype. The chain recombines TRBV3-1 with TRBJ1-4; D unresolved. There are 16 residues in the CDR3. Trimming took 4 bases from V and 0 from J, leaving 12 bases between them. Germline V CDR1 and CDR2: LGHDT, YNNKEL (reference sequence). DNA for the CDR3: TGTGCCAGCAGCCCCCGCGACACTGCAACTAATGAAAAACTGTTTTTT. Protein: CASSPRDTATNEKLFF.

The chain couples TRBV13 to TRBJ2-1, with D possibly being TRBD2 (6 bases). The CDR3 sequence is 15 residues long. V was shortened by 1 base and J by 6 bases, with 13 bases between the two germline ends. The germline V gene encodes CDR1 PRHDT and CDR2 FYEKMQ (reference sequence). CDR3 loop: CASSLDGAGVNEQFF. CDR3 nucleotides: TGTGCCAGCAGCTTAGACGGAGCGGGTGTCAATGAGCAGTTCTTC.

The chain carries TRBV7-9 and TRBJ1-2; TRBD1 aligns across 8 bases. Germline loops: CDR1 SEHNR, CDR2 FQNEAQ (reference sequence). The ends lost 4 bases at V and 4 bases at J; junction bases unmatched: 2. The CDR3 extends over 13 amino acids. The CDR3 region is CASSSTGGYGYTF. CDR3 coding DNA: TGTGCCAGCAGCTCCACAGGGGGCTATGGCTACACCTTC.

This clonotype was detected a few times. This rearrangement joins TRBV10-3 to TRBJ1-2; no firm D call. This CDR3 region has 15 residues. The V end lost 2 bases, the J end lost 7 bases, and 17 bases lay between the germline ends. From germline, CDR1 is ENHRY and CDR2 SYGVKD. DNA of the CDR3: TGTGCCATCAGTGAGAAGGAAGTCTTCACGGGTGGCTACACCTTC. This gives the protein CAISEKEVFTGGYTF.

This chain links TRBV25-1 with TRBJ2-7; 8 positions match TRBD1. The CDR3 consists of 13 residues. The ends lost 4 bases at V and 3 bases at J; junction bases unmatched: 2. The germline gives CDR1 MGHDK, CDR2 SYGVNS. The CDR3 DNA sequence: TGTGCCAGCAGTGGGACAGGGCGCTACGAGCAGTACTTC. Translated: CASSGTGRYEQYF.

This clonotype was counted a few times. The chain is built from TRBV11-1 and TRBJ2-2; 8 bases fit TRBD2. Germline lookup yields CDR1 SGHAT and CDR2 FQDESV (reference sequence). V gave up 7 bases and J gave up 5 bases; unmatched junction bases: 18. CDR3 size: 18 residues. The CDR3 coding sequence is TGTGCCAGCACCCCCCCCCTCTCGGGGGGGGGCGCAACCGGGGAGCTGTTTTTT. Translated, it gives CASTPPLSGGGATGELFF.

The chain recombines TRBV27 with TRBJ1-1; 7 nucleotides line up with TRBD1. Trimming cost V 4 bases and J 3 bases; bases outside gene matches: 5. Per the germline V gene, CDR1 is MNHEY and CDR2 is SMNVEV (reference sequence). The length of the CDR3 is 14 residues. The CDR3 protein is CASSSAGGYTEAFF. The CDR3, as DNA: TGTGCCAGCAGTTCAGCAGGGGGGTACACTGAAGCTTTCTTT.

This chain connects TRBV5-1 to TRBJ2-7; possible D gene TRBD1, 5 bases. The ends were cut back, 2 bases at V and 2 bases at J, with 11 bases in the middle. The CDR3 is 14 residues long. Germline loops: CDR1 SGHRS, CDR2 YFSETQ. CDR3 in amino acids: CASSFGRETYEQYF. CDR3 bases: TGCGCCAGCAGCTTTGGCAGGGAAACCTACGAGCAGTACTTC.

V and J are TRBV4-1 and TRBJ2-5, with no clear D. From germline, CDR1 is MGHRA and CDR2 YSYEKL. The CDR3 extends over 14 amino acids. V lost 4 bases to trimming and J lost 3 bases, with 12 bases between them. The CDR3 loop reads CASSLTAYKETQYF. DNA of the CDR3: TGCGCCAGCAGCCTAACTGCCTATAAAGAGACCCAGTACTTC.

This clonotype has ten or more counts. A read error may produce the germline difference seen at one junction end. The chain recombines TRBV5-1 with TRBJ2-7, with 8 bases lining up with TRBD2. This CDR3 contains 14 residues. In germline, CDR1 is SGHRS, CDR2 YFSETQ. The CDR3 protein is CASSLSGGSYEQYF. The CDR3 DNA sequence: TGTGCCAGCAGTTTAAGCGGGGGATCCTACGAGCAGTACTTC.

This clonotype was counted only a few times. This chain joins TRBV30 and TRBJ2-1; D could derive from TRBD1 or TRBD2 (5 bases each). V lost 0 bases to trimming and J lost 10 bases, with 10 bases between them. This CDR3 has 12 residues. Looked up from germline, CDR1 is GTSNPN and CDR2 is SVGIG (reference sequence). The CDR3 spells CAWSVRRDEQFF. The CDR3 DNA sequence: TGTGCCTGGAGTGTACGTCGGGACGAGCAGTTCTTC.

This sequence joins TRBV4-1 and TRBJ1-1; tentative D call: TRBD1 (5 bases). Trimming pared 1 base from V and 6 bases from J, leaving 18 bases between. Germline lookup yields CDR1 MGHRA and CDR2 YSYEKL. The CDR3 runs to 16 residues. The CDR3 sequence is CASSQAGVNGDPEAFF. DNA of the CDR3: TGCGCCAGCAGCCAAGCGGGGGTTAACGGGGATCCTGAAGCTTTCTTT.